This TCR beta chain was recorded in a study of T-cell reconstitution after alpha-beta-depleted transplantation in children. This CDR3 region has 15 residues. The germline V and J ends were trimmed by 0 bases and 2 bases, with 14 bases remaining between them. CDR1 is SQVTM and CDR2 is ANQGSEA in the germline V gene. This clonotype was seen a few times. The library targeted TCRbeta and was prepared with unique molecular identifiers. One entry per CDR3 protein results from TCRdb running MiXCR on the PCR reads. The data contain around 360,000 distinct CDR3 sequences, under 13% of them seen just once; the ten biggest clones take up 2.4%.

The genes are TRBV29-1 and TRBJ2-7, with D perhaps matching TRBD1 (6 bases). The receptor was derived from a human donor who donated a stem cell graft to a child with acute lymphoblastic leukemia. The material sequenced was PBMCs from the stem cell graft donor, taken from the stem cell graft. CDR3 loop: CSVEDTRQGTYEQYF. CDR3 DNA: TGCAGCGTTGAAGATACGCGCCAGGGGACCTACGAGCAGTACTTC.